This passage covers 31 T cell receptor beta chains from one sample sequenced in a study of blood T cell repertoires in COVID-19. Here immunoSEQ multiplex PCR was the method, and the copy in TCRdb shows in-frame clones only, minus some. The table has some 80,000 clones, 70% to 90% seen once. Sequencing used peripheral blood. These receptors came from a human donor in a cohort sampled during active COVID-19.

The chain joins TRBV29-1 to TRBJ2-7; 9 bases align to TRBD1. The CDR3 is 12 residues long. Unmatched junction bases numbered 2, after V lost 2 bases and J lost 6 bases. Per germline, CDR1 SQVTM and CDR2 ANQGSEA. This chain's CDR3 is CSVESDRGEQYF. CDR3 DNA: TGCAGCGTTGAATCGGACAGGGGCGAGCAGTACTTC.

CDR3 residues: CASSPGTTNVLTF. For the CDR3, the DNA is TGTGCCAGCAGCCCCGGGACAACCAACGTCCTGACTTTC. The chain recombines TRBV3-1 (or the pseudogene TRBV3-2) with TRBJ2-6; D perhaps matches TRBD1 (6 bases). Trimming pared 4 bases from V and 8 bases from J, leaving 9 bases between. This CDR3 has 13 amino acids. Germline CDR1 and CDR2: LGHDT and YNNKEL (reference sequence).

The V gene is TRBV14, the J gene TRBJ2-5, with D tentatively TRBD1 (6 bases). V lost 4 bases and J 2 bases, leaving 14 bases between the germline ends. The CDR3 is made up of 15 amino acids. From germline, CDR1 is SGHDN and CDR2 FVKESK. CDR3 bases: TGTGCCAGCAGCCTAATCGGAACAGGGCAAGAGACCCAGTACTTC. Translation: CASSLIGTGQETQYF.

As DNA, the CDR3 is TGTGCCAGCAGTTGGGGTCGACTAGCGGGGGCCATCTCCACAGATACGCAGTATTTT. Translating gives CASSWGRLAGAISTDTQYF. The V and J genes are TRBV6-2 or TRBV6-3 and TRBJ2-3; 12 nucleotides line up with TRBD2. The CDR3 extends over 19 amino acids. Germline CDR1 MNHEY, CDR2 SVGEGT. Trimming cost V 4 bases and J 2 bases; bases outside gene matches: 13.

This rearrangement joins TRBV10-2 to TRBJ1-2, with D unresolved. The CDR3 is 13 amino acids. Deletions cut 3 bases from V and 8 bases from J, with 13 bases between. Germline CDR1 reads WSHSY; CDR2 reads SAAADI. Here the CDR3 DNA reads TGCGCCAGCAGTGATGGGCCAAGTCGGGGCTACACCTTC. This gives the protein CASSDGPSRGYTF.

This chain links TRBV18 with TRBJ2-6; possible D gene TRBD2, 5 bases. CDR3 size: 16 residues. Per germline, CDR1 KGHSH and CDR2 LQKENI. V was pared by 6 bases and J by 1 base, with 13 bases between. CDR3 amino acids: CASSLSEASGANVLTF. CDR3 nucleotide sequence: TGTGCCAGCTCCCTCTCGGAGGCATCTGGGGCCAACGTCCTGACTTTC.

The chain recombines TRBV2 with TRBJ2-2; TRBD2 agrees at 9 bases. Germline CDR1 reads SNHLY; CDR2 reads FYNNEI. V dropped 7 bases and J dropped 4; count of bases not matched to a gene: 4. The CDR3 runs to 14 residues. CDR3 region: CASMREGGTGELFF. The CDR3 region has the DNA TGTGCCAGCATGCGGGAGGGGGGCACCGGGGAGCTGTTTTTT. Full variable domain (rest looked up from reference TRBV2 and TRBJ2-2): EPEVTQTPSHQVTQMGQEVILRCVPISNHLYFYWYRQILGQKVEFLVSFYNNEISEKSEIFDDQFSVERPDGSNFTLKIRSTKLEDSAMYFCASMREGGTGELFFGEGSRLTVL.

This clone appeared once. This chain joins TRBV7-2 and TRBJ1-5, with a weak D call TRBD1 (6 bases). There are 15 residues in the CDR3. Per germline, CDR1 SGHTA and CDR2 FQGNSA. V dropped 1 base and J dropped 2 bases, with 9 bases sitting between them. CDR3 sequence (DNA): TGTGCCAGCAGCTTAGGGCCAGGGGGCAATCAGCCCCAGCATTTT. This codes for CASSLGPGGNQPQHF.

This chain joins TRBV19 and TRBJ1-4; no firm D call. V gave up 5 bases and J gave up 7 bases, with 14 bases separating them. Per the germline V gene, CDR1 is LNHDA and CDR2 is SQIVND (reference sequence). This CDR3 region has 14 residues. The CDR3 here is CASSPIGLSEKLFF. The CDR3 DNA reads as TGTGCCAGTAGTCCAATCGGGTTGAGTGAAAAACTGTTTTTT.

V and J are TRBV4-2 and TRBJ2-3, with D unclear. Per the germline V gene, CDR1 is LGHNA and CDR2 is YNFKEQ. The V end lost 0 bases, the J end lost 0 bases, and 10 bases lay between the germline ends. The CDR3 covers 16 residues. CDR3 loop: CASSQEPGLSTDTQYF. The CDR3 DNA follows: TGTGCCAGCAGCCAAGAACCCGGTCTCAGCACAGATACGCAGTATTTT.

This chain links TRBV7-9 with TRBJ1-1; 8 bases map to TRBD1. V shed 0 bases, J shed 3 bases, and the junction held 0 bases outside the gene matches. The CDR3 extends over 14 amino acids. CDR1 is SEHNR and CDR2 is FQNEAQ in the germline V gene (reference sequence). The CDR3: CASSLATGDTEAFF. The CDR3 nucleotides read TGTGCCAGCAGCTTAGCGACAGGGGACACTGAAGCTTTCTTT. Full variable domain (remainder filled in from reference TRBV7-9 and TRBJ1-1): DTGVSQNPRHKITKRGQNVTFRCDPISEHNRLYWYRQTLGQGPEFLTYFQNEAQLEKSRLLSDRFSAERPKGSFSTLEIQRTEQGDSAMYLCASSLATGDTEAFFGQGTRLTVV.

J is TRBJ2-5 and V is TRBV7-6; a weak D match, TRBD1 (6 bases). The CDR3 length is 16 residues. Trimming took 5 bases from V and 4 from J, leaving 20 bases between them. Germline CDR1 is SGHVS and CDR2 is FNYEAQ. The CDR3 sequence: CASSPTRLGARETQYF. The CDR3, as DNA: TGTGCCAGCAGCCCTACGAGACTGGGGGCGAGAGAGACCCAGTACTTC.

This chain joins TRBV5-5 and TRBJ1-5, with TRBD1 matching over 9 bases. V was clipped by 3 bases and J by 10 bases; unmatched bases: 11. This CDR3 contains 15 residues. Per the germline V gene, CDR1 is SGHKS and CDR2 is YYEKEE (reference sequence). The CDR3 is CASSSGRGQGGPQHF. As DNA, the CDR3 is TGTGCCAGCAGCTCGGGGAGGGGACAGGGTGGACCCCAGCATTTT.

The chain has TRBV5-5 and TRBJ2-1; D may be TRBD2 (6 bases). V dropped 4 bases and J dropped 0 bases, with 14 bases sitting between them. The CDR3 extends over 16 amino acids. Germline CDR1 and CDR2: SGHKS and YYEKEE (reference sequence). As DNA, the CDR3 is TGTGCCAGCAGCCCGTCCCTAGCGAACTCCTACAATGAGCAGTTCTTC. It specifies CASSPSLANSYNEQFF.

This clone was picked up one time. V gene TRBV28 combines with J gene TRBJ1-2, with 8 nucleotides matching TRBD1. CDR1 and CDR2 (germline): MDHEN, SYDVKM. Trimming at V came to 3 bases and at J to 6 bases, leaving 6 bases not matched to a gene. The CDR3 extends over 14 amino acids. The CDR3 DNA reads as TGTGCCAGCAGTTTGAGGAACAGGGGGGATGGCTACACCTTC. Residues: CASSLRNRGDGYTF.

The chain recombines TRBV5-4 with TRBJ2-2; maybe TRBD2 (6 bases). Germline V lookup: CDR1 SGHNT, CDR2 YYREEE (reference sequence). V was pared by 4 bases and J by 0 bases, with 10 bases between. The length of the CDR3 is 15 residues. CDR3 DNA: TGTGCCAGCAGCCCCAGGGAGGCGAACACCGGGGAGCTGTTTTTT. Its protein product is CASSPREANTGELFF. The complete variable domain, with remaining parts taken from reference TRBV5-4 and TRBJ2-2, reads ETGVTQSPTHLIKTRGQQVTLRCSSQSGHNTVSWYQQALGQGPQFIFQYYREEENGRGNFPPRFSGLQFPNYSSELNVNALELDDSALYLCASSPREANTGELFFGEGSRLTVL.

This clone was counted once. V usage is TRBV7-3 and J usage is TRBJ1-1; 8 bases fit TRBD1. This CDR3 is built from 13 residues. The V gene end was trimmed by 5 bases and the J gene end by 3 bases; junction bases not matched to a gene: 2. Germline lookup yields CDR1 SGHTA and CDR2 FQGTGA. The CDR3 region is CASSTTGDTEAFF. CDR3 coding DNA: TGTGCCAGCAGCACGACAGGGGACACTGAAGCTTTCTTT.

The J gene is TRBJ1-5, the V gene TRBV11-2; D not certain. This CDR3 region has 13 residues. V was cut by 5 bases and J by 5 bases, with 10 bases left in between. Germline V gives CDR1 SGHAT, CDR2 FQNNGV. CDR3 DNA sequence: TGTGCCAGCAGCCCGGACGGGGATCAGCCCCAGCATTTT. This codes for CASSPDGDQPQHF.

This clone was seen a single time. J is TRBJ2-7 and V is TRBV7-3; 10 bases are shared with TRBD2. Germline CDR1 and CDR2: SGHTA and FQGTGA. After removal of 5 bases from V and 3 bases from J, the junction contained 7 bases not matched to a gene. The CDR3 extends over 15 amino acids. The CDR3 reads CASSASGGPFYEQYF. CDR3 nucleotides: TGTGCCAGCAGCGCTAGCGGGGGCCCTTTCTACGAGCAGTACTTC.

In nucleotides, the CDR3 is TGTGCCAGCAGCCCCTCCCTTGGGGGGACTGAAGCTTTCTTT. Amino acid sequence: CASSPSLGGTEAFF. The chain has TRBV9 and TRBJ1-1; weak D call: TRBD1 (5 bases). The CDR3 consists of 14 residues. Germline-derived CDR1 and CDR2 are SGDLS and YYNGEE. Between the trimmed V and J ends, which lost 4 bases and 5 bases, there was a span of 15 bases.

J is TRBJ2-1 and V is TRBV5-4; 10 bases map to TRBD2. The germline CDR1 and CDR2 sequences are SGHNT and YYREEE (reference sequence). The J segment lost 9 bases and the V segment lost 3 bases, leaving 6 bases of the junction unmatched. The CDR3 runs 14 residues. CDR3 region: CASSYSGRLGEQFF. In DNA, the CDR3 is TGTGCCAGCAGCTATAGCGGGAGGTTAGGTGAGCAGTTCTTC.

CDR3 in amino acids: CASTARGATLNTEAFF. The CDR3 nucleotides are TGTGCCAGCACAGCCAGGGGCGCAACATTGAACACTGAAGCTTTCTTT. This sequence joins TRBV5-6 and TRBJ1-1, with a possible D match to TRBD1 (6 bases). In germline, CDR1 is SGHDT, CDR2 YYEEEE. Trimming left V 6 bases short and J 0 bases short, with 18 bases between. This CDR3 is built from 16 residues.

This chain links TRBV12-3 or TRBV12-4 with TRBJ1-3; D ambiguous. The length of the CDR3 is 13 residues. V lost 3 bases and J 4 bases, leaving 7 bases between the germline ends. The CDR3, as DNA: TGTGCCAGCAGTTTCTTAGAAGGAAACACCATATATTTT. It encodes CASSFLEGNTIYF.

The rearrangement links TRBV11-1 to TRBJ1-5; unclear D gene. Germline-derived CDR1 and CDR2 are SGHAT and FQDESV (reference sequence). The CDR3 is made up of 14 amino acids. The V end lost 5 bases, the J end lost 5 bases, and 13 bases lay between the germline ends. The CDR3: CASSLTGKDQPQHF. In DNA, the CDR3 is TGTGCCAGCAGCCTCACGGGGAAGGATCAGCCCCAGCATTTT.

The chain has TRBV5-4 and TRBJ2-2; no reliable D call. With 4 bases removed from V and 1 base from J, the gap between germline ends came to 14 bases. The CDR3 is 16 residues long. Germline loops: CDR1 SGHNT, CDR2 YYREEE (reference sequence). The CDR3 region is CASSRGRVMNTGELFF. CDR3 DNA: TGTGCCAGCAGCCGAGGTCGGGTGATGAACACCGGGGAGCTGTTTTTT.

The chain recombines TRBV7-6 with TRBJ2-3; 11 bases agree with TRBD1. V lost 4 bases, J lost 9 bases, and 9 bases stayed unmatched. This CDR3 is 15 amino acids long. Germline V gives CDR1 SGHVS, CDR2 FNYEAQ. CDR3 DNA sequence: TGTGCCAGCAGCTCAAATGGACAGGGGGCGTCAACGCAGTATTTT. Translating gives CASSSNGQGASTQYF.

As for this clone: An end of the junction differs from the germline gene, which may be a read error. The chain links TRBV27 to TRBJ2-2; tentatively, D is TRBD1 (6 bases). Germline-derived CDR1 and CDR2 are MNHEY and SMNVEV (reference sequence). The CDR3 sequence is 16 residues long. The CDR3 spells CASSFGDTKNPGELFF. In nucleotides, the CDR3 is TGTGCCAGCAGTTTTGGGGACACCAAGAACCCCGGGGAGCTGTTTTTT.

V usage is TRBV6-5 and J usage is TRBJ1-4, with D tentatively TRBD1 (6 bases). The V gene lost 9 bases and the J gene lost 9 bases, with 17 bases spanning the gap. The germline CDR1 and CDR2 sequences are MNHEY and SVGAGI. The CDR3 extends over 13 amino acids. CDR3 sequence: CASWAEDRQKLFF. DNA for the CDR3: TGTGCCAGTTGGGCCGAGGACAGACAAAAACTGTTTTTT.

V and J are TRBV4-1 and TRBJ1-3; possibly TRBD1 for D (6 bases). Germline values: CDR1 MGHRA, CDR2 YSYEKL. V lost 2 bases to trimming and J lost 5 bases, with 16 bases between them. CDR3 length equals 16 residues. CDR3 loop: CASSQFPGQGRNTIYF. DNA for the CDR3: TGCGCCAGCAGCCAATTTCCGGGACAAGGACGAAACACCATATATTTT.

This clone was seen just once. The genes are TRBV5-1 and TRBJ1-5; 8 bases map to TRBD1. CDR3 length equals 16 residues. The germline V gene encodes CDR1 SGHRS and CDR2 YFSETQ. V was pared by 0 bases and J by 6 bases, with 8 bases of the junction left unmatched. CDR3 sequence: CASSLGGTGGGQPQHF. The CDR3 region has the DNA TGCGCCAGCAGCTTGGGCGGGACAGGTGGGGGTCAGCCCCAGCATTTT.

This clone is a singleton in its sample. The rearrangement links TRBV5-6 to TRBJ2-3; TRBD2 might be the D (6 bases). In germline, CDR1 is SGHDT, CDR2 YYEEEE. The V gene lost 4 bases and the J gene lost 5 bases, with 17 bases spanning the gap. The CDR3 loop spans 15 amino acids. CDR3 bases: TGTGCCAGCAGCAGAGGGGCGGGGCCGCGAGATACGCAGTATTTT. It encodes CASSRGAGPRDTQYF.